The clone carrying this T cell receptor beta chain came up a few times. Its antigen is undetermined. This specimen comes from a study of T-cell reconstitution after alpha-beta-depleted transplantation in children. TCRbeta library construction was performed incorporating unique molecular identifiers. TCRdb re-called the PCR reads through MiXCR, storing one row per CDR3 protein. The sample consists of around 800,000 distinct CDR3 sequences, around 15% of them appearing once. CDR3 length: 12 residues. Trimming cost V 0 bases and J 12 bases; bases outside gene matches: 4. Germline assignment: CDR1 MNHEY and CDR2 SMNVEV (reference sequence). Broader study findings: Alpha-beta T cells present about two months after transplant were reported to originate from several hundred expanded graft clones. Newly produced T cells mostly accounted for T-cell counts and diversity one year post-transplant. Surviving thymic progenitors and recipient T cells were the source of high TCRbeta diversity at day 60 in some patients.

This clonotype was sampled from a male patient younger than 18 who had a stem cell transplant for acute lymphoblastic leukemia, so the T cells may come from the graft donor. This specimen consisted of PBMCs, mostly from graft donor cells, obtained 360 days after TCRalphabeta/CD19-depleted stem cell transplant. The J gene is TRBJ2-7, the V gene TRBV27; 8 bases fit TRBD1. The CDR3 sequence is CASSLSGQAPYF. The CDR3 DNA reads as TGTGCCAGCAGTTTATCGGGACAGGCTCCGTACTTC.